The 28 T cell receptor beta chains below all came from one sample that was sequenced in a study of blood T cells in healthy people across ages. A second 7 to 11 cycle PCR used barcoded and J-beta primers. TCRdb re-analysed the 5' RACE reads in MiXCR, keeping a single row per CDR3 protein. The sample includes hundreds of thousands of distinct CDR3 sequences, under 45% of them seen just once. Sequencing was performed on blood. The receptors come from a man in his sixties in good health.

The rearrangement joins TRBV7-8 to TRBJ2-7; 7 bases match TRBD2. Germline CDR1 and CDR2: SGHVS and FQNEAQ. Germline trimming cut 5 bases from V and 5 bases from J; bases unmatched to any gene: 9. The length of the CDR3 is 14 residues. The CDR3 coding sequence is TGTGCCAGCAGCCCCGCGGGGAGGGGACACGAGCAGTACTTC. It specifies CASSPAGRGHEQYF.

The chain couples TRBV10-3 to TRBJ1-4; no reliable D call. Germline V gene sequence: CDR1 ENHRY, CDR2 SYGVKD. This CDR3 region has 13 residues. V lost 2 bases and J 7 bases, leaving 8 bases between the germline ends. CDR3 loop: CAISESGLEKLFF. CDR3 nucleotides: TGTGCCATCAGTGAGAGTGGACTTGAAAAACTGTTTTTT.

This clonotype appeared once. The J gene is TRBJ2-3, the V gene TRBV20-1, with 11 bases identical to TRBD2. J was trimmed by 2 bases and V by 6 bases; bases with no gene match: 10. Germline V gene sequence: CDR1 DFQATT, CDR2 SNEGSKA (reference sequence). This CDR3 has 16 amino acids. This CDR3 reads CSAISGGAGITDTQYF. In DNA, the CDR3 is TGCAGTGCCATTAGCGGGGGGGCGGGAATCACAGATACGCAGTATTTT.

CDR3 in amino acids: CASRQVSETYEQYF. In nucleotides, the CDR3 is TGTGCCAGCAGACAAGTGAGCGAGACCTACGAGCAGTACTTC. The rearrangement links TRBV6-1 to TRBJ2-4; the D is unclear. The J call is doubtful: the DNA matches TRBJ2-7 better. Germline values: CDR1 MNHNS, CDR2 SASEGT. There are 14 residues in the CDR3.

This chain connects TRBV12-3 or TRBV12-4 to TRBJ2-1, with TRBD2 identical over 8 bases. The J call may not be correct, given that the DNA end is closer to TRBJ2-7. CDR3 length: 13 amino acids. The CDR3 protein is CASTRAGDNEQYF. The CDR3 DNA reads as TGTGCCAGCACCAGAGCGGGGGACAATGAGCAGTACTTC.

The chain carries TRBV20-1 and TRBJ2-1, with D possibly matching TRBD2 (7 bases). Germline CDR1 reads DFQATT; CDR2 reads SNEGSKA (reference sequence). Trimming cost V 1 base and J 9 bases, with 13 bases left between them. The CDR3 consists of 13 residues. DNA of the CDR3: TGCAGTGCTAGAGGCGAGGGGGAGGGTGAGCAGTTCTTC. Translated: CSARGEGEGEQFF.

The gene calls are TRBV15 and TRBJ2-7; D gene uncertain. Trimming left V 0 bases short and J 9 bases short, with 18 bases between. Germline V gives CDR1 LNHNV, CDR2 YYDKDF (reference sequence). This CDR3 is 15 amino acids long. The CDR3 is CATSRDSQSRLRQYF. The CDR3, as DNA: TGTGCCACCAGCAGAGATTCACAGTCCCGGCTACGGCAGTACTTC.

The CDR3, as DNA: TGCAGCACCCAGCAGGATGGCTACACCTTC. Residues: CSTQQDGYTF. This chain links TRBV29-1 with TRBJ1-2; no clear D. The CDR3 length is 10 residues. Trimming shortened V by 8 bases and J by 6 bases, and 10 bases separated the two germline ends. Looked up from germline, CDR1 is SQVTM and CDR2 is ANQGSEA.

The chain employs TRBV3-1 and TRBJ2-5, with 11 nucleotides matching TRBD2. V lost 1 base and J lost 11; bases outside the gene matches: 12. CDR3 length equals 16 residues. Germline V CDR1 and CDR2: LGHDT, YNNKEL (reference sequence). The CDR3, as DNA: TGTGCCAGCAGCCAAGGGACTAGCGGGCGTTACAATGAGCAGTACTTC. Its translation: CASSQGTSGRYNEQYF.

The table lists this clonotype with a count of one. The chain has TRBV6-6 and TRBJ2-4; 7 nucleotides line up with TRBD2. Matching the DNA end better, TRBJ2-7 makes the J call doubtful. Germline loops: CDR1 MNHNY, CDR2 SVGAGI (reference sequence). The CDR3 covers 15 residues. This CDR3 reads CASSYSRGGAYEQYF. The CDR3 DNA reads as TGTGCCAGCAGTTACTCTCGCGGGGGTGCCTACGAGCAGTACTTC.

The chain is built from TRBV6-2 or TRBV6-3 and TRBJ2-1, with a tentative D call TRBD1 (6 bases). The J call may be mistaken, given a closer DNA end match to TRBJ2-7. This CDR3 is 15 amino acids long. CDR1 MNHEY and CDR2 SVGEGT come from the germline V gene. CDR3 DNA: TGTGCCAGCAGATCCGGACAGAGCTCCTACAATGAGCAGTACTTC. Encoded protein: CASRSGQSSYNEQYF.

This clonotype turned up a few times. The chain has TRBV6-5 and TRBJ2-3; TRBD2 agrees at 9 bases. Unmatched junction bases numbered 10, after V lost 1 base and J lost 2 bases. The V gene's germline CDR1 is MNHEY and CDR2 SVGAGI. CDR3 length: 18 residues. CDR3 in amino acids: CASSYLPWRGGLTDTQYF. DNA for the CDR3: TGTGCCAGCAGTTACTTACCGTGGCGGGGGGGCCTCACAGATACGCAGTATTTT.

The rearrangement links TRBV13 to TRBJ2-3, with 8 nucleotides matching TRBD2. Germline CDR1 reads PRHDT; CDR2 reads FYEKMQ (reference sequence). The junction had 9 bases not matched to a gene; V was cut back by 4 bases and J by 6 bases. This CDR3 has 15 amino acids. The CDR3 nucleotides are TGTGCCAGCAGCTCCCTCCGGGGGGGCGGGGATACGCAGTATTTT. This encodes CASSSLRGGGDTQYF.

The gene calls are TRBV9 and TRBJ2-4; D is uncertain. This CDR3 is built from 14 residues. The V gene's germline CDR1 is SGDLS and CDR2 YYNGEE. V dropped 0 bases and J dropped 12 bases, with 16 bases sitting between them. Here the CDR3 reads CASSVDWAADPQYF. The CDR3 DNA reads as TGTGCCAGCAGCGTAGACTGGGCCGCGGATCCTCAGTACTTC.

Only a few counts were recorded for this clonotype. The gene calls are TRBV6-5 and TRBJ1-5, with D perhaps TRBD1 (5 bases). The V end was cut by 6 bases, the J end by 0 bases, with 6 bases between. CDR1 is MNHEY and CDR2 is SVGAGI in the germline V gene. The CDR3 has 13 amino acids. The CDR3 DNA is TGTGCCAGCAGGGGACTTAGCAATCAGCCCCAGCATTTT. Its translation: CASRGLSNQPQHF.

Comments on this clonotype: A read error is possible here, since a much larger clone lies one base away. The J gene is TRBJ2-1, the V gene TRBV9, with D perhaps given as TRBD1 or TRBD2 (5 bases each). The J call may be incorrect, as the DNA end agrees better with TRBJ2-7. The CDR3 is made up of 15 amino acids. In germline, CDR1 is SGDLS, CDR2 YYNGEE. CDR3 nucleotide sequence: TGTGCCAGCAGCGTAGAGGGGAGCTCCTACAATGAGCAGTACTTC. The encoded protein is CASSVEGSSYNEQYF.

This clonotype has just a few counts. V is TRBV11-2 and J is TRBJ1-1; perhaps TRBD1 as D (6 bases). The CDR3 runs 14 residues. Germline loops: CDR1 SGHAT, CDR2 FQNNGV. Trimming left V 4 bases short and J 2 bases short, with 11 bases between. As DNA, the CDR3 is TGTGCCAGCAGCTACGGACAGTTTAACACTGAAGCTTTCTTT. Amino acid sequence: CASSYGQFNTEAFF.

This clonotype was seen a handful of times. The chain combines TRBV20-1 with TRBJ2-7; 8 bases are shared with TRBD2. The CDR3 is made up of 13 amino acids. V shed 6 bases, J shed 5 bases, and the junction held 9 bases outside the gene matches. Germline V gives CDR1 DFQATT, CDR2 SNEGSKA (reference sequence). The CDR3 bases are TGCAGTGCCACCGGGGGGGCCGTCCACGAGCAGTACTTC. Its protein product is CSATGGAVHEQYF.

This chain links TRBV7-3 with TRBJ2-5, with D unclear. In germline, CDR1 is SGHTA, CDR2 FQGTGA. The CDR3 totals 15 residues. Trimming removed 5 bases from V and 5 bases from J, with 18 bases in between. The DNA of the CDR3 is TGTGCCAGCAGCCCGACCCGGACGATCGGGGAGACCCAGTACTTC. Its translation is CASSPTRTIGETQYF.

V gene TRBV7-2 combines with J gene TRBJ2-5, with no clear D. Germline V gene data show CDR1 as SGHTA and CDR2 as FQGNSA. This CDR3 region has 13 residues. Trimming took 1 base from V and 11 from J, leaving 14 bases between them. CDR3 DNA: TGTGCCAGCAGCTTAGAATCCCTCCTTGAGCAGTACTTC. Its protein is CASSLESLLEQYF.

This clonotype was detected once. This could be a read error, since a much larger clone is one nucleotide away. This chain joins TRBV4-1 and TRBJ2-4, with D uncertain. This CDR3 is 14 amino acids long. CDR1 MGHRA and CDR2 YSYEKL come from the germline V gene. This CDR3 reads CASGQPLEEHIQYF. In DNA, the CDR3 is TGCGCCAGCGGCCAACCCTTAGAGGAACACATTCAGTACTTC.

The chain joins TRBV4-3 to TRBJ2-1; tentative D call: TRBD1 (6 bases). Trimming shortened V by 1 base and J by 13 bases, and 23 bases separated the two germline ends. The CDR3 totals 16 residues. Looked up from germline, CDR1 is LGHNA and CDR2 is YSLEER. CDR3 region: CASSQAVRGAYNGQFF. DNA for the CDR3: TGCGCCAGCAGCCAAGCTGTCAGGGGCGCCTACAATGGACAGTTCTTC.

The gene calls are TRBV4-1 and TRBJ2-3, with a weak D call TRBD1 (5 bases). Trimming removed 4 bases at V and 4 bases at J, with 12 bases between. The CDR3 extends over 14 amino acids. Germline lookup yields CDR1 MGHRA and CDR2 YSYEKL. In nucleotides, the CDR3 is TGCGCCAGCAGCCCTGGGATAGGGGCAGATACGCAGTATTTT. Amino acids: CASSPGIGADTQYF.

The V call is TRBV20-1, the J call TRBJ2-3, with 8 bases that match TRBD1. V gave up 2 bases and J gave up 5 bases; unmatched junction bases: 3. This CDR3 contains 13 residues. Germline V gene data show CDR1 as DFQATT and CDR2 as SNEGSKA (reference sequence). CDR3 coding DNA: TGCAGTGCTAGAAAGACAGGGGTAGATACGCAGTATTTT. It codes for CSARKTGVDTQYF.

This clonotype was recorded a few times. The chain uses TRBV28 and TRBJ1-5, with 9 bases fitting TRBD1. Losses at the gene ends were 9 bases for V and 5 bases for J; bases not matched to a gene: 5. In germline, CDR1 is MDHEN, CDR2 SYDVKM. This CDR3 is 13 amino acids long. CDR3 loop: CAREGQGYQPQHF. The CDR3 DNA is TGTGCCAGGGAGGGACAGGGTTATCAGCCCCAGCATTTT.

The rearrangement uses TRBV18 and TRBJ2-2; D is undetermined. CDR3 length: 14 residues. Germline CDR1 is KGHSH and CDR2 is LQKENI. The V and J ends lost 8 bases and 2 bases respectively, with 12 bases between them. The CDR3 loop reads CASLNLVNTGELFF. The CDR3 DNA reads TGTGCCAGCCTCAATTTGGTCAACACCGGGGAGCTGTTTTTT. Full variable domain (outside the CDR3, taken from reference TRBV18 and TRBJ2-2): NAGVMQNPRHLVRRRGQEARLRCSPMKGHSHVYWYRQLPEEGLKFMVYLQKENIIDESGMPKERFSAEFPKEGPSILRIQQVVRGDSAAYFCASLNLVNTGELFFGEGSRLTVL.

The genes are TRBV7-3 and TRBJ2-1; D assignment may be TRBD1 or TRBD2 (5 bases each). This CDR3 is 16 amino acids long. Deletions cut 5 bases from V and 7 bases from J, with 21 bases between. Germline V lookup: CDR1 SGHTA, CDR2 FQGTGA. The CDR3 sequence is CASSRLGQARGNEQFF. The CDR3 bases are TGTGCCAGCAGCCGACTGGGGCAAGCTCGGGGAAATGAGCAGTTCTTC. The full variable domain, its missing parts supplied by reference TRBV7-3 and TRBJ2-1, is GAGVSQTPSNKVTEKGKYVELRCDPISGHTALYWYRQSLGQGPEFLIYFQGTGAADDSGLPNDRFFAVRPEGSVSTLKIQRTERGDSAVYLCASSRLGQARGNEQFFGPGTRLTVL.

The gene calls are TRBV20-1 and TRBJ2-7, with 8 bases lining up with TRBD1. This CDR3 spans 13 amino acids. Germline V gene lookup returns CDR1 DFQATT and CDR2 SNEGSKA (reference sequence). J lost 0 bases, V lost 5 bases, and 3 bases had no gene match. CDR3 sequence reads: CSAQDRASYEQYF. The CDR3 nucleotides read TGCAGTGCTCAGGACAGGGCCTCCTACGAGCAGTACTTC.